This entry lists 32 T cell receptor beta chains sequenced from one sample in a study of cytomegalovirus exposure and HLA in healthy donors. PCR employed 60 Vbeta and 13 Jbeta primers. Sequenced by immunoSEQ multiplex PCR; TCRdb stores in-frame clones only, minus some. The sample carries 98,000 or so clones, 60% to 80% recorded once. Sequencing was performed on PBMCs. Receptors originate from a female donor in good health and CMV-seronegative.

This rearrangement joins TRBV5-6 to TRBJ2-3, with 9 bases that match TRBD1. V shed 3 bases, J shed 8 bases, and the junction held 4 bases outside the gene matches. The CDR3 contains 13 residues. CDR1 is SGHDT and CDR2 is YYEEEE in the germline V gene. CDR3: CASSWDREVTQYF. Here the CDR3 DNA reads TGTGCCAGCAGCTGGGACAGGGAAGTTACGCAGTATTTT.

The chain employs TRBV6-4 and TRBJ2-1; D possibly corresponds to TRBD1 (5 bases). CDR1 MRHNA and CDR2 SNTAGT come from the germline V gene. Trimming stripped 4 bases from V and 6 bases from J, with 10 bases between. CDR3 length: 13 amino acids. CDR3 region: CASSVEDSNEQFF. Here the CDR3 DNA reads TGTGCCAGCAGTGTGGAAGACAGCAATGAGCAGTTCTTC.

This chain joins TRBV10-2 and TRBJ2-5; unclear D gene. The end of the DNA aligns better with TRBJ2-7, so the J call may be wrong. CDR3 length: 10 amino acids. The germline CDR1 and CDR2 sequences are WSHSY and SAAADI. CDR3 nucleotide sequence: TGCGCCAGCAGCGCGCCCGAGCAGTACTTC. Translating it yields CASSAPEQYF.

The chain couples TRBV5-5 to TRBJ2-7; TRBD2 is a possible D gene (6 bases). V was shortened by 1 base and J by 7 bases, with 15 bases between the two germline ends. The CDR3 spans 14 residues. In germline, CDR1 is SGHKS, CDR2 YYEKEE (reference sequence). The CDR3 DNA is TGTGCCAGCAGCTTGTGGGACTCTACCGGGGAGCAGTACTTC. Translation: CASSLWDSTGEQYF.

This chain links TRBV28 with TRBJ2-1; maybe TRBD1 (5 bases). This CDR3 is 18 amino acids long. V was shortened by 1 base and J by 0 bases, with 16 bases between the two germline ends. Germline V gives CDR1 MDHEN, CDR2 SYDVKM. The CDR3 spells CASSLSAGRGGSYNEQFF. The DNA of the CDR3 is TGTGCCAGCAGTTTATCAGCAGGGCGAGGCGGCTCCTACAATGAGCAGTTCTTC.

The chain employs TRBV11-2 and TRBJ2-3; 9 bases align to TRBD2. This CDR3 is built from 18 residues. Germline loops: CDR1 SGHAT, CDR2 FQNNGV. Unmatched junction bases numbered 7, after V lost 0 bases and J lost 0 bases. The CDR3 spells CASSLDLLAGMSTDTQYF. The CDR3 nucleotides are TGTGCCAGCAGCTTAGATCTGCTAGCGGGAATGAGCACAGATACGCAGTATTTT.

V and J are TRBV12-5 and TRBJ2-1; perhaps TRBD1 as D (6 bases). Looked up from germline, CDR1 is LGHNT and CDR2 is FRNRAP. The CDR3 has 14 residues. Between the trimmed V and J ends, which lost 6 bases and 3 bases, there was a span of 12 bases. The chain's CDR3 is CASGLEGVYNEQFF. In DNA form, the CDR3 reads TGTGCTAGTGGCCTTGAGGGGGTCTACAATGAGCAGTTCTTC.

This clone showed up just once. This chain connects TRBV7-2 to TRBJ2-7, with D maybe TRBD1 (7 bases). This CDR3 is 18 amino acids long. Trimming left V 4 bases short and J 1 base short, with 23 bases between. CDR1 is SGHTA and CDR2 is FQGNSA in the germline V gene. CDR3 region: CASSWRDRRTIMSYEQYF. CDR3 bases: TGTGCCAGCAGCTGGAGGGACAGAAGAACTATAATGTCCTACGAGCAGTACTTC.

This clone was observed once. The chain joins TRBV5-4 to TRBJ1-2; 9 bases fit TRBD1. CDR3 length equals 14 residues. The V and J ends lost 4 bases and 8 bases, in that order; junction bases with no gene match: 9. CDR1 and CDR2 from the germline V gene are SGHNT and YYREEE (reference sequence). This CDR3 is CASSTGTGTGGYTF. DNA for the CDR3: TGTGCCAGCAGCACCGGGACAGGGACTGGCGGCTACACCTTC.

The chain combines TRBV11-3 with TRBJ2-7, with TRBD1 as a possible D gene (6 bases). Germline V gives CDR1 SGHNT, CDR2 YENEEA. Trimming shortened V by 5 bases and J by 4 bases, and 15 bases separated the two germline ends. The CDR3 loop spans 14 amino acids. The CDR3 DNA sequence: TGTGCCAGCAGCCCAAACCCAGGGGCTTACGAGCAGTACTTC. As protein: CASSPNPGAYEQYF.

The CDR3 loop reads CASSSQGTGNTEAFF. As DNA, the CDR3 is TGCGCCAGCAGCTCGCAAGGGACAGGGAACACTGAAGCTTTCTTT. This sequence joins TRBV5-1 and TRBJ1-1, with 8 nucleotides matching TRBD1. This CDR3 contains 15 residues. Germline loops: CDR1 SGHRS, CDR2 YFSETQ. The V segment lost 3 bases and the J segment 1 base; nucleotides outside the gene matches: 5.

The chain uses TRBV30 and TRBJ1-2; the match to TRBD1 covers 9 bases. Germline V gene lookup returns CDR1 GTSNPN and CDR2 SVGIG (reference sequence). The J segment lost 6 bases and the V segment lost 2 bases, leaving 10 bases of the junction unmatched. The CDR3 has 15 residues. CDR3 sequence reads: CAWSTDGTGTDGYTF. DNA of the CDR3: TGTGCCTGGAGTACGGACGGGACAGGGACAGATGGCTACACCTTC.

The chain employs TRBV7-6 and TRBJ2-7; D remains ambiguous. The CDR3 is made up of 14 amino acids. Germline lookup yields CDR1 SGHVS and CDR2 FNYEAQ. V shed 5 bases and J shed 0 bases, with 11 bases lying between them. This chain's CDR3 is CASSLTGTSYEQYF. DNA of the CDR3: TGTGCCAGCAGCCTTACGGGTACCTCCTACGAGCAGTACTTC.

CDR3 DNA sequence: TGTGCCAGCAGCCCCATAGCGGGAGACTACAATGAGCAGTTCTTC. This gives the protein CASSPIAGDYNEQFF. The rearrangement uses TRBV7-9 and TRBJ2-1, with 9 nucleotides matching TRBD2. V dropped 5 bases and J dropped 3; count of bases not matched to a gene: 5. The CDR3 covers 15 residues. The germline V gene encodes CDR1 SEHNR and CDR2 FQNEAQ (reference sequence).

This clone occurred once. The CDR3 loop reads CASSQGQMTISSGANVLTF. The CDR3 DNA follows: TGCGCCAGCAGCCAAGGGCAGATGACTATCAGCTCTGGGGCCAACGTCCTGACTTTC. The V and J genes are TRBV4-1 and TRBJ2-6; weak D call: TRBD2 (5 bases). CDR1 is MGHRA, CDR2 YSYEKL, per germline. The CDR3 contains 19 residues. Trimming removed 1 base at V and 0 bases at J, with 16 bases between.

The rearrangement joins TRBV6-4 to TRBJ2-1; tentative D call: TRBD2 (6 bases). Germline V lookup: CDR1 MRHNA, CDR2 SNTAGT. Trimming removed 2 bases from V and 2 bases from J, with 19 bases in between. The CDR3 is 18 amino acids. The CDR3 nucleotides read TGTGCCAGCAGTGACCCTCCGGAAGAGCGGGCAACCTACAATGAGCAGTTCTTC. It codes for CASSDPPEERATYNEQFF.

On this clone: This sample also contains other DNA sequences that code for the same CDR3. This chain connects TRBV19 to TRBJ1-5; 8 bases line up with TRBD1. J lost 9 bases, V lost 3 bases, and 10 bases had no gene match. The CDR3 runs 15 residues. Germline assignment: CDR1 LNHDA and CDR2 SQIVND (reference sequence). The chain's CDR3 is CASSMGLAGGTPQHF. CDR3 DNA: TGTGCCAGTAGTATGGGATTGGCAGGGGGCACGCCCCAGCATTTT.

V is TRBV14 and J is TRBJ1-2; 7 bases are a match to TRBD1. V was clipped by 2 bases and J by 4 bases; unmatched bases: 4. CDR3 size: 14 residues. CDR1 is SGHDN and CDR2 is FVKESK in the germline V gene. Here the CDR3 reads CASSQYRGTYGYTF. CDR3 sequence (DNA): TGTGCCAGCAGCCAATACAGGGGCACCTATGGCTACACCTTC.

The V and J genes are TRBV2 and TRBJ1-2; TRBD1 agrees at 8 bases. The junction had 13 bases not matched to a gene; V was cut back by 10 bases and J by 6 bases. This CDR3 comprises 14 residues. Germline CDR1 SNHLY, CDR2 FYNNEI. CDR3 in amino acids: CATPSGGRGNGYTF. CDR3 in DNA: TGTGCCACCCCGTCAGGGGGCCGGGGGAATGGCTACACCTTC.

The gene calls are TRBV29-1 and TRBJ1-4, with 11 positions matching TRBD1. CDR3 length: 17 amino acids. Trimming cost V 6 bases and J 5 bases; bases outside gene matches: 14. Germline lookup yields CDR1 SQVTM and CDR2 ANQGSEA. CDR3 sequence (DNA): TGCAGCGTCGGAGCGGAAGACCGGGACAGGGGGAATGAAAAACTGTTTTTT. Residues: CSVGAEDRDRGNEKLFF.

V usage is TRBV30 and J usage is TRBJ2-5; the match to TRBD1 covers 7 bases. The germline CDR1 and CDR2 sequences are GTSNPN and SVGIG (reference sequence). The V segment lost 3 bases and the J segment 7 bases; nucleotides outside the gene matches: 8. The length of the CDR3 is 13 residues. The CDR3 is CAWRRDSPGTQYF. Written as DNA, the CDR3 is TGTGCCTGGAGGAGGGACAGTCCGGGGACCCAGTACTTC.

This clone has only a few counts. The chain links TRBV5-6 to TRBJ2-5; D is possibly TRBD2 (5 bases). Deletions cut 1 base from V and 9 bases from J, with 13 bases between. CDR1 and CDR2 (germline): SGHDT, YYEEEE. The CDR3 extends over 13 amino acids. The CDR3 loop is CASSLIQKEAQYF. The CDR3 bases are TGTGCCAGCAGCTTGATTCAGAAGGAGGCCCAGTACTTC.

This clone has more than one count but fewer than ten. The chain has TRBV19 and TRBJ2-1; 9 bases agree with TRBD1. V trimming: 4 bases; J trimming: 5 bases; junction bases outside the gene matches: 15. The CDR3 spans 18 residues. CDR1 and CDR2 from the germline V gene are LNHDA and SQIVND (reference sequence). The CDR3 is CASSTFLGQGLPHNEQFF. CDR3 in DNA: TGTGCCAGTAGTACGTTTCTCGGACAGGGGCTCCCACACAATGAGCAGTTCTTC.

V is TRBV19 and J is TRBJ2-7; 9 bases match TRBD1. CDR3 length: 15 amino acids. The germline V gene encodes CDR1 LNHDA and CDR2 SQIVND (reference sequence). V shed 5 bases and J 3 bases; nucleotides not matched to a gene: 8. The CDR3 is CASSPPGQGHYEQYF. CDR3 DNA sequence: TGTGCCAGTAGTCCTCCGGGACAGGGCCACTACGAGCAGTACTTC.

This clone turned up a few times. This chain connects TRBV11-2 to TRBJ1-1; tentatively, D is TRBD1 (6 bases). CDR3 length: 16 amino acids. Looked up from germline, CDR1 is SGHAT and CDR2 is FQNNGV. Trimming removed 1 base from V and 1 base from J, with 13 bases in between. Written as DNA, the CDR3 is TGTGCCAGCAGCTTAGTTTGGGGGCAAGCGAACACTGAAGCTTTCTTT. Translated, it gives CASSLVWGQANTEAFF.

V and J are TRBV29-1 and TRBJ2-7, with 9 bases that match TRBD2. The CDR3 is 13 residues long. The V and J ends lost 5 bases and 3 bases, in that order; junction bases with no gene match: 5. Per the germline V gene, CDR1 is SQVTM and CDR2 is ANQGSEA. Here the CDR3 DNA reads TGCAGCGTTTCGCCTAGCGGGAACTACGAGCAGTACTTC. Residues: CSVSPSGNYEQYF.

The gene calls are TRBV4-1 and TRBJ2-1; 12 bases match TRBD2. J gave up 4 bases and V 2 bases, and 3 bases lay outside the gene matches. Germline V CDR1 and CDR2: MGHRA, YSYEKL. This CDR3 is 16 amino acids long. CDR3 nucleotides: TGCGCCAGCAGCCAACCGACTAGCGGGAGTTACAATGAGCAGTTCTTC. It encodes CASSQPTSGSYNEQFF.

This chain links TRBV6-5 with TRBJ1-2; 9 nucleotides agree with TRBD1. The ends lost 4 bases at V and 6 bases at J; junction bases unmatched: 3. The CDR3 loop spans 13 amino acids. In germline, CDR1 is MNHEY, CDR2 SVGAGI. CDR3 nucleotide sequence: TGTGCCAGCAGTTCTTACAGGGGGCATGGCTACACCTTC. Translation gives CASSSYRGHGYTF.

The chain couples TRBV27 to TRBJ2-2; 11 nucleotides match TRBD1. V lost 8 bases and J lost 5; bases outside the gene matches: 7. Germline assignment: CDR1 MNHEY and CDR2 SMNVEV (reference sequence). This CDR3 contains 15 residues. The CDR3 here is CASRNRDRGTGELFF. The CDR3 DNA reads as TGTGCCAGCCGAAATCGGGACAGGGGGACCGGGGAGCTGTTTTTT.

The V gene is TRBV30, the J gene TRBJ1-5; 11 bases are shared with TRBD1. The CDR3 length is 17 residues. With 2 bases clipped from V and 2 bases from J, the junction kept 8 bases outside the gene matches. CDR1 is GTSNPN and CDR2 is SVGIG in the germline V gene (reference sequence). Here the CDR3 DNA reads TGTGCCTGGAGTCCCCGGACAGGGGGCGCGGGCAATCAGCCCCAGCATTTT. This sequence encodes CAWSPRTGGAGNQPQHF.

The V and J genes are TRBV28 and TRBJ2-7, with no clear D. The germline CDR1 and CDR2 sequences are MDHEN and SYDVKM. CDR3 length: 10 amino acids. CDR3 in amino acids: CSVGLYEQYF. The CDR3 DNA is TGTAGTGTCGGTCTATACGAGCAGTACTTC.

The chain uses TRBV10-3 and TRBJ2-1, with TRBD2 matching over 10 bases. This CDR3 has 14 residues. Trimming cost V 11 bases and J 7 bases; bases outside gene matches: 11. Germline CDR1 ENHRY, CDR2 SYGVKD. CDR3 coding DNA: TGTGCCGCTAAATCAGCGGGAGGGCTGAATGAGCAGTTCTTC. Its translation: CAAKSAGGLNEQFF.